The 4 T cell receptor beta chains below were found in one sample sequenced in a study of control samples from healthy donors and cancer patients. Produced via immunoSEQ multiplex PCR; TCRdb's table is partial and in-frame only. The sample holds roughly 100,000 clones; about 80% are singletons and the top ten take less than 15%. The sample comprised blood. These receptors were taken from a woman aged 45-60 years in good health.

The gene calls are TRBV4-3 and TRBJ2-3; 10 nucleotides align to TRBD2. The ends lost 1 base at V and 0 bases at J; junction bases unmatched: 4. Germline assignment: CDR1 LGHNA and CDR2 YSLEER. This CDR3 contains 17 residues. The CDR3 here is CASSQAAGGSSTDTQYF. The CDR3 DNA is TGCGCCAGCAGCCAAGCAGCGGGGGGGTCTAGCACAGATACGCAGTATTTT.

This clone was detected only once. This chain uses TRBV6-6 with TRBJ2-5; either TRBD1 or TRBD2 may supply D (5 bases each). The V gene lost 6 bases and the J gene lost 5 bases, with 16 bases spanning the gap. The CDR3 spans 14 residues. CDR1 and CDR2 from the germline V gene are MNHNY and SVGAGI (reference sequence). The CDR3 DNA reads TGTGCCAGCAGGCCCCCTATCGGGGCCGAGACCCAGTACTTC. Translating it yields CASRPPIGAETQYF.

V is TRBV3-1 (or the pseudogene TRBV3-2) and J is TRBJ2-7, with TRBD2 matching 10 bases. V lost 0 bases and J lost 0; bases outside the gene matches: 17. Germline V gene lookup returns CDR1 LGHDT and CDR2 YNNKEL (reference sequence). The CDR3 runs to 21 residues. The CDR3 DNA sequence: TGTGCCAGCAGCCAAGACACCCCACCCGAATGGACTAGCGGTTACTCCTACGAGCAGTACTTC. Translated, it gives CASSQDTPPEWTSGYSYEQYF.

The CDR3, as DNA: TGTGCCAGCAGCTTAGGGGTCGCGGGAGGGCCTAATGAGCAGTTCTTC. Protein product: CASSLGVAGGPNEQFF. V is TRBV7-8 and J is TRBJ2-1; 9 bases align to TRBD2. The CDR3 consists of 16 residues. Germline-derived CDR1 and CDR2 are SGHVS and FQNEAQ. V gave up 1 base and J gave up 7 bases; unmatched junction bases: 8. Combining the CDR3 with reference TRBV7-8 and TRBJ2-1 gives the whole variable domain GAGVSQSPRYKVAKRGQDVALRCDPISGHVSLFWYQQALGQGPEFLTYFQNEAQLDKSGLPSDRFFAERPEGSVSTLKIQRTQQEDSAVYLCASSLGVAGGPNEQFFGPGTRLTVL.